A selection of T cell receptor beta chains follows, all from one sample in a study of radiation and T cells in renal cell carcinoma. Generated by immunoSEQ multiplex PCR, the TCRdb table keeps only in-frame clones and is missing some. The sample includes roughly 100,000 clones, 75% to 90% of them seen just once. The specimen comprised blood, sampled from a patient whose treatment included radiotherapy and nephrectomy. Source of these receptors: a man aged 50 or older with renal cell carcinoma. CDR3s leave out the opening cysteine and the closing phenylalanine or tryptophan.

TRBV5-1,ASSLQGRVEEKLF
TRBV19,ASSRTGENEKLF
TRBV5-1,ASSRTNRVNYGYT
TRBV5-8,ASSLTGLPGGGYT
TRBV27,ASSSLQVGGEKLF
TRBV28,ASSSTLDGADTQY
TRBV7-9,ASSPGVGLAGDEY
TRBV18,ASSPPYDTGKISEAF
TRBV4-1,ASSQDLRGGAKTGELF
TRBV7-9,ASSLGISTDTQY
TRBV28,ASIGTYEQY
TRBV20-1,SASGTGTPY
TRBV5-4,ASSLAGARGGEKLF
TRBV5-1,ASSSWPNDWETQY
TRBV10-3,AISVPQGNSGNTIY
TRBV7-9,ASSRGQGATGANVLT
TRBV29-1,SAGHGGYETQY
TRBV7-9,ASSPPLSGANVLT
TRBV5-5,ASSLEGQPQH
TRBV6-1,ASIQGYNSPLH
TRBV20-1,SAGSFQPQH
TRBV9,ASSAGTSGSGYEQF
TRBV6-6,ASSYGSAGNYEQY
TRBV10-3,AISWDRPPGEQY
TRBV19,ASSKPSGTGLYGYT
TRBV4-1,ASSQGHYASTDTQY
TRBV30,AWSIEANYGYT
TRBV2,ASSEKLAGKWDTQY
TRBV6-5,ASSYRTDISGNTIY
TRBV5-4,ASSLQGVGETQY
TRBV19,ATSHLDYPTQY
TRBV18,ASSPAAGFSSGNTIY
TRBV19,ASSIMVLVNNEQF
TRBV28,ASSSPGVNSPLH
TRBV27,ASSSQGLNQPQH
TRBV5-8,ASSLGQGGTYEQY
TRBV7-2,ASRSPDRASYEQY
TRBV11-2,ASSLSSYNSPLH
TRBV30,AWSRQGDTEAF
TRBV6-1,ASRTRGSGANVLT
TRBV5-8,ATKDRQHQETQY
TRBV5-4,ASLRKGVTEAF
TRBV5-4,ASAADQGSPETQY
TRBV6-5,ASSLLRADTQY
TRBV7-8,ASSFAAGGLGQPQH
TRBV10-2,ASRETDPNQPQH
TRBV19,ASSTYVAGPGNTIY
TRBV14,ASSQGVGHNQPQH
TRBV10-3,AISDTVDRTDTQY
TRBV30,AWTKGGSSYEQY
TRBV6-5,ASSRALARYEQY
TRBV9,ASSDGTQGSPLH
TRBV6-1,ASRMDSANQPQH
TRBV27,ASSLSQRSGGWGEQF
TRBV7-3,ASSVPGNTQY
TRBV7-3,ASSLGTSGSYEQY
TRBV5-1,ASSSGIGQVQETQY
TRBV6-1,ASRAVAGAKNIQY
TRBV28,ASSLVRDRSEKLF